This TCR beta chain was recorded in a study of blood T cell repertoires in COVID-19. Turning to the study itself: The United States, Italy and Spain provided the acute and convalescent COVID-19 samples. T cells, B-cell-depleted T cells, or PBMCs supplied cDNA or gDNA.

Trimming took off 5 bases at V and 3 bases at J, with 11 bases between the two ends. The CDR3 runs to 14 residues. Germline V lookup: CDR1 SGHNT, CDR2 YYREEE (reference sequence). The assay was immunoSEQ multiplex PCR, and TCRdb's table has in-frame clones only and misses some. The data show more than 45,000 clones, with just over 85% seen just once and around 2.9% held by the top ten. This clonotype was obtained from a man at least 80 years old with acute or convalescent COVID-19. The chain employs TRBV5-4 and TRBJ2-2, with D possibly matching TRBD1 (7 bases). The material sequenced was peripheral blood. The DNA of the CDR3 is TGTGCCAGCAGGGGGGGACAGCACACCGGGGAGCTGTTTTTT. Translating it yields CASRGGQHTGELFF.